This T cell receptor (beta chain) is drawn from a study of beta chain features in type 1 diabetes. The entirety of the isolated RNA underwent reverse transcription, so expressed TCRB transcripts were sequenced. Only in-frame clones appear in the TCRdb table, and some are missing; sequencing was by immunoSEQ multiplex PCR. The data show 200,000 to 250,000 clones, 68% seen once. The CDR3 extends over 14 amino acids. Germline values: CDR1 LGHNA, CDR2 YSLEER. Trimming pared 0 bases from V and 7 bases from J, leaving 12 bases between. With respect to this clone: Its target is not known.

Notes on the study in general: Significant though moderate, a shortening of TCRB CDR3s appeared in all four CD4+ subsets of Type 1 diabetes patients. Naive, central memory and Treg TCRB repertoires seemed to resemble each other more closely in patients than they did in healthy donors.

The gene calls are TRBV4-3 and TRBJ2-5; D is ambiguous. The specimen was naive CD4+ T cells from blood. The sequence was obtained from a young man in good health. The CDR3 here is CASSQDLVGWTQYF. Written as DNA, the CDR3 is TGCGCCAGCAGCCAAGATTTAGTGGGGTGGACCCAGTACTTC.